This T cell receptor (beta chain) comes out of a study of blood T cell repertoires in COVID-19. Overall study: T cells, B-cell-depleted T cells, or PBMCs provided the cDNA or gDNA that served as material.

Original analysis: Reference gene primer amplification in the assay estimated nucleated cell counts. Data came from immunoSEQ multiplex PCR; TCRdb stores just in-frame clones and leaves some out. The V and J calls and clone size come from that table; D and trimming were worked out from the DNA. The sample carries approximately 270,000 clones, roughly nine tenths recorded once. The age range of participants was about 18 to 90 years, with residence in about two dozen US areas. This TCR derives from a human donor in a cohort exposed to, infected with or recovered from COVID-19 (not recorded which). The donor label of this sample is uncertain. Sequences were obtained from PBMCs or T cells enriched from blood (not recorded which).

Written as DNA, the CDR3 is TGCGCCAGCAGCAGGGGAGGCCAGAACACTGAAGCTTTCTTT. Residues: CASSRGGQNTEAFF. V gene TRBV5-1 combines with J gene TRBJ1-1; D possibly corresponds to TRBD1 (5 bases). CDR1 SGHRS and CDR2 YFSETQ come from the germline V gene. V lost 4 bases and J lost 1, with 11 bases in between. There are 14 residues in the CDR3.